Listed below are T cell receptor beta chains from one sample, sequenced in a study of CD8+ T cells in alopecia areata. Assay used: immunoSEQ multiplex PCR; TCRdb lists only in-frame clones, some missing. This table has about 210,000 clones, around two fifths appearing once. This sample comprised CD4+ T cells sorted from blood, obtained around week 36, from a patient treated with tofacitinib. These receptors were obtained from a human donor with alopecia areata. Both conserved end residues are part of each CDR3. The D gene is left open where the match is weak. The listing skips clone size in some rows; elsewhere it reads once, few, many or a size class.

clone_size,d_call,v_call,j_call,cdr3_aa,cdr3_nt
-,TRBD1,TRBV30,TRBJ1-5,CAWRKSGTGVQPQHF,TGTGCCTGGAGGAAATCCGGGACAGGGGTTCAGCCCCAGCATTTT
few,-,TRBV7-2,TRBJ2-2,CASSLALGGAGELFF,TGTGCCAGCAGCTTAGCGCTGGGGGGTGCCGGGGAGCTGTTTTTT
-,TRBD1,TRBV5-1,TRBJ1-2,CASSPMPDRANYGYTF,TGCGCCAGCAGCCCCATGCCGGACAGGGCTAACTATGGCTACACCTTC
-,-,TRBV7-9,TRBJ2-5,CASSQIEDQETQYF,TGTGCCAGCAGTCAAATAGAAGACCAAGAGACCCAGTACTTC
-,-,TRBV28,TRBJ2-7,CASSSSREQYF,TGTGCCAGCAGTAGTTCTCGCGAGCAGTACTTC
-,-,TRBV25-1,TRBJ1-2,CASKVEGAGGYTF,TGTGCCAGCAAAGTCGAGGGAGCCGGTGGCTACACCTTC
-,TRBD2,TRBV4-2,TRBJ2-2,CASSPLAGERTGELFF,TGTGCCAGCAGCCCTCTAGCGGGAGAACGGACCGGGGAGCTGTTTTTT
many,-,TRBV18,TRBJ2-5,CASSPSTSQETQYF,TGTGCCAGCTCACCATCGACTAGTCAGGAGACCCAGTACTTC
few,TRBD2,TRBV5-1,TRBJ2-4,CASSWYGGSQPNIQYF,TGCGCCAGCAGCTGGTACGGGGGGTCCCAACCAAACATTCAGTACTTC
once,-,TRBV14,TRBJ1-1,CASSLATQGTEAFF,TGTGCCAGCAGCCTCGCCACCCAGGGCACTGAAGCTTTCTTT
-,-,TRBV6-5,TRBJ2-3,CASSYSGAAGADTQYF,TGTGCCAGCAGTTACTCAGGAGCCGCGGGTGCAGATACGCAGTATTTT
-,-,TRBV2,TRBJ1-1,CASSDGDLSGTEAFF,TGTGCCAGCAGTGACGGGGACCTAAGTGGTACTGAAGCTTTCTTT
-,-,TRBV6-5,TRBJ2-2,CASTRRQSGELFF,TGTGCCAGCACTCGGAGGCAGTCCGGGGAGCTGTTTTTT
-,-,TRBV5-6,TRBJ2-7,CASSLDRSYEQYF,TGTGCCAGCAGCTTGGACAGATCCTACGAGCAGTACTTC
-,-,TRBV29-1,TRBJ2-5,CSAGDTKETQYF,TGCAGCGCGGGGGACACTAAAGAGACCCAGTACTTC
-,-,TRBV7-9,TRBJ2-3,CASSPDLTDTQYF,TGTGCCAGCAGCCCCGATTTGACAGATACGCAGTATTTT
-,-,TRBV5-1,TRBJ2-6,CASSLEASGANVLTF,TGCGCCAGCAGCTTGGAAGCATCTGGGGCCAACGTCCTGACTTTC
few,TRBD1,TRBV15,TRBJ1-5,CATSRQPGQGNQPQHF,TGTGCCACCAGCAGGCAACCGGGACAGGGCAATCAGCCCCAGCATTTT
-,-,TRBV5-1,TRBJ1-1,CASRLNTEAFF,TGCGCCAGCAGACTGAACACTGAAGCTTTCTTT
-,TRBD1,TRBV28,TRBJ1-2,CASSQTGNYGYTF,TGTGCCAGCAGTCAGACAGGGAACTATGGCTACACCTTC
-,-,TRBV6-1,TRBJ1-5,CASSAGPLGNQPQHF,TGTGCCAGCAGTGCCGGGCCGCTTGGGAATCAGCCCCAGCATTTT
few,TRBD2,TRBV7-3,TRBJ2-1,CASSLSGTSGRNEQFF,TGTGCCAGCAGCTTATCCGGGACTAGCGGGAGGAATGAGCAGTTCTTC